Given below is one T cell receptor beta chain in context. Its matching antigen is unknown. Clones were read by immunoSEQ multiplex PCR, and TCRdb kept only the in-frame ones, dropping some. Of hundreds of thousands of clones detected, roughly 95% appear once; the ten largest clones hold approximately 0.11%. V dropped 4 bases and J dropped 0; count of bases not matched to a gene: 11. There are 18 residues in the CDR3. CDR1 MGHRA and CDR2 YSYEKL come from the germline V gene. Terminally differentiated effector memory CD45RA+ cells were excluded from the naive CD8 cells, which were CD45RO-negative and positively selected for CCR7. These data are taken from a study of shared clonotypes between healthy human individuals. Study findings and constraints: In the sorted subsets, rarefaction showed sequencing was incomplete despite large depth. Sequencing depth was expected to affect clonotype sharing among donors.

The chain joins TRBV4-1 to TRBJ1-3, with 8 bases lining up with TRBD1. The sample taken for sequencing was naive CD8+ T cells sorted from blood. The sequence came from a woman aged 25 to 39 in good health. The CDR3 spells CASSRLPGQANSGNTIYF. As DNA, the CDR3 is TGCGCCAGCAGCCGGTTACCGGGACAGGCGAACTCTGGAAACACCATATATTTT.